Below, 29 T cell receptor beta chains from the same sample are listed, as sequenced in a study of response to subunit inactivated influenza vaccine. One entry per CDR3 protein, called by TCRdb with MiXCR from the RT-PCR reads. The table lists about 610,000 distinct CDR3 sequences, 14% of them singletons. The sequences come from PBMCs from blood, collected 12 days after vaccination. The receptor set was obtained from a middle-aged man who received an inactivated influenza vaccine.

There are a few counts of this clonotype. The V call is TRBV15, the J call TRBJ2-3; TRBD1 matches at 9 bases. CDR3 length equals 16 residues. Germline trimming cut 4 bases from V and 0 bases from J; bases unmatched to any gene: 5. In germline, CDR1 is LNHNV, CDR2 YYDKDF (reference sequence). The CDR3 DNA is TGTGCCACCAGCATCGGACAGGGGATAAGCACAGATACGCAGTATTTT. This gives the protein CATSIGQGISTDTQYF. The entire variable domain, with the rest obtained from reference TRBV15 and TRBJ2-3, is as follows: DAMVIQNPRYQVTQFGKPVTLSCSQTLNHNVMYWYQQKSSQAPKLLFHYYDKDFNNEADTPDNFQSRRPNTSFCFLDIRSPGLGDTAMYLCATSIGQGISTDTQYFGPGTRLTVL.

The V gene is TRBV30, the J gene TRBJ2-7, with no clear D. The V and J ends lost 0 bases and 0 bases respectively, with 6 bases between them. This CDR3 has 13 residues. The V gene's germline CDR1 is GTSNPN and CDR2 SVGIG (reference sequence). The CDR3 DNA follows: TGTGCCTGGAGTGTACGGTCCTCCTACGAGCAGTACTTC. It is translated as CAWSVRSSYEQYF.

This clonotype has more than one count but fewer than ten. The V and J genes are TRBV20-1 and TRBJ1-2; D may be TRBD1 (6 bases). The CDR3 extends over 16 amino acids. The V end was cut by 2 bases, the J end by 1 base, with 17 bases between. CDR1 is DFQATT, CDR2 SNEGSKA, per germline (reference sequence). The CDR3 sequence: CSARSGAPRGNYGYTF. CDR3 in DNA: TGCAGTGCTAGATCGGGGGCCCCAAGGGGTAACTATGGCTACACCTTC.

The table lists this clonotype with a few counts. This sequence joins TRBV5-1 and TRBJ2-1, with a possible D match to TRBD2 (6 bases). The CDR3 has 15 amino acids. The ends were cut back, 4 bases at V and 4 bases at J, with 15 bases in the middle. Germline CDR1 and CDR2: SGHRS and YFSETQ. The CDR3 here is CASSDSGEPYNEQFF. The DNA of the CDR3 is TGCGCCAGCAGCGATTCGGGAGAACCGTACAATGAGCAGTTCTTC.

This chain joins TRBV11-2 and TRBJ2-3; 9 positions match TRBD2. Germline V gene lookup returns CDR1 SGHAT and CDR2 FQNNGV. The CDR3 is 14 amino acids. Trimming at V came to 2 bases and at J to 6 bases, leaving 3 bases not matched to a gene. CDR3 amino acids: CASSLKSGRDTQYF. Written as DNA, the CDR3 is TGTGCCAGCAGCTTAAAAAGCGGGAGGGATACGCAGTATTTT.

V gene TRBV6-2 or TRBV6-3 combines with J gene TRBJ2-1; no reliable D call. Trimming removed 7 bases from V and 10 bases from J, with 14 bases in between. Germline V lookup: CDR1 MNHEY, CDR2 SVGEGT. The CDR3 is 12 residues long. CDR3 DNA: TGTGCCAGCAAGAATGGGCCCCAAGAGCAGTTCTTC. Protein sequence: CASKNGPQEQFF.

The V call is TRBV5-1, the J call TRBJ2-3, with TRBD1 matching 8 bases. Trimming removed 4 bases from V and 4 bases from J; junction bases left unmatched: 11. This CDR3 comprises 16 residues. From germline, CDR1 is SGHRS and CDR2 YFSETQ. In DNA form, the CDR3 reads TGCGCCAGCAGCCACGGCGACAGGGGCGAATCAGATACGCAGTATTTT. Translation: CASSHGDRGESDTQYF.

This clonotype was observed a few times. The chain recombines TRBV4-1 with TRBJ2-4, with D possibly called TRBD1 or TRBD2 (5 bases each). Germline-derived CDR1 and CDR2 are MGHRA and YSYEKL. The CDR3 runs to 14 residues. The V end was cut by 6 bases, the J end by 0 bases, with 9 bases between. For the CDR3, the DNA is TGCGCCAGCAGATCGGGGCTAGCCAAAAACATTCAGTACTTC. Translating gives CASRSGLAKNIQYF.

V and J are TRBV11-2 and TRBJ2-2; D remains ambiguous. The germline V gene encodes CDR1 SGHAT and CDR2 FQNNGV. The CDR3 extends over 15 amino acids. The V gene lost 5 bases and the J gene lost 1 base, with 11 bases spanning the gap. In DNA, the CDR3 is TGTGCCAGCAGCACACTTTCAGGGAACACCGGGGAGCTGTTTTTT. Translation gives CASSTLSGNTGELFF.

V and J are TRBV7-9 and TRBJ1-2; D not resolved. This CDR3 has 12 amino acids. CDR1 SEHNR and CDR2 FQNEAQ come from the germline V gene (reference sequence). Trimming stripped 4 bases from V and 6 bases from J, with 9 bases between. The CDR3 DNA follows: TGTGCCAGCAGCTCAGGACTTAATGGCTACACCTTC. Its translation: CASSSGLNGYTF.

The chain uses TRBV12-5 and TRBJ2-7, with TRBD2 matching over 7 bases. CDR1 and CDR2 (germline): LGHNT, FRNRAP. This CDR3 has 13 amino acids. The V segment lost 0 bases and the J segment 7 bases; nucleotides outside the gene matches: 3. The CDR3, as DNA: TGTGCTAGTGGTTTGGTGGGAGGGAGGGAGCAGTACTTC. It yields the protein CASGLVGGREQYF.

This clonotype has a handful of counts. V is TRBV29-1 and J is TRBJ2-1, with TRBD1 matching over 12 bases. The CDR3 length is 14 residues. Looked up from germline, CDR1 is SQVTM and CDR2 is ANQGSEA. V dropped 3 bases and J dropped 9; count of bases not matched to a gene: 6. In DNA, the CDR3 is TGCAGCGTTGAGCCGGGACAGGGGGCCATTGAGCAGTTCTTC. It translates to CSVEPGQGAIEQFF.

The genes are TRBV14 and TRBJ2-5; D is uncertain. V gave up 3 bases and J gave up 2 bases, with 10 bases separating them. Per germline, CDR1 SGHDN and CDR2 FVKESK. This CDR3 contains 14 residues. CDR3 nucleotide sequence: TGTGCCAGCAGCCAGGCCTACTTACAAGAGACCCAGTACTTC. It codes for CASSQAYLQETQYF.

V is TRBV5-6 and J is TRBJ2-2; weak D call: TRBD2 (6 bases). Trimming took off 7 bases at V and 3 bases at J, with 19 bases between the two ends. The CDR3 is made up of 16 amino acids. Germline assignment: CDR1 SGHDT and CDR2 YYEEEE. CDR3 residues: CASSPMRDGHTGELFF. In DNA, the CDR3 is TGTGCCAGCTCCCCCATGCGGGACGGGCACACCGGGGAGCTGTTTTTT.

The chain carries TRBV6-2 or TRBV6-3 and TRBJ2-7; D perhaps matches TRBD1 (6 bases). The V gene lost 6 bases and the J gene lost 3 bases, with 9 bases spanning the gap. The V gene's germline CDR1 is MNHEY and CDR2 SVGEGT. The CDR3 length is 12 residues. This CDR3 is CASSRGRYEQYF. In DNA form, the CDR3 reads TGTGCCAGCAGCAGGGGCCGCTACGAGCAGTACTTC.

Many counts were recorded for this clonotype. This chain links TRBV11-2 with TRBJ2-1, with 13 bases lining up with TRBD2. Germline V CDR1 and CDR2: SGHAT, FQNNGV. The CDR3 extends over 19 amino acids. With 0 bases clipped from V and 0 bases from J, the junction kept 5 bases outside the gene matches. The CDR3 region is CASSLDGTSGVLSYNEQFF. The CDR3 coding sequence is TGTGCCAGCAGCTTAGACGGGACTAGCGGGGTACTCTCCTACAATGAGCAGTTCTTC. Based on the CDR3 plus reference TRBV11-2 and TRBJ2-1, the full variable domain is EAGVAQSPRYKIIEKRQSVAFWCNPISGHATLYWYQQILGQGPKLLIQFQNNGVVDDSQLPKDRFSAERLKGVDSTLKIQPAKLEDSAVYLCASSLDGTSGVLSYNEQFFGPGTRLTVL.

In this sample, this clonotype turned up a few times. The chain carries TRBV6-2 or TRBV6-3 and TRBJ1-5, with 7 bases identical to TRBD1. The length of the CDR3 is 19 residues. Germline trimming cut 1 base from V and 3 bases from J; bases unmatched to any gene: 15. Germline values: CDR1 MNHEY, CDR2 SVGEGT. CDR3 DNA sequence: TGTGCCAGCAGTTACTTCATTGTGACAGGGTCGGGTGACAATCAGCCCCAGCATTTT. It yields the protein CASSYFIVTGSGDNQPQHF.

There are a few counts of this clonotype. The chain joins TRBV12-3 or TRBV12-4 to TRBJ2-1; 8 bases match TRBD1. The CDR3 contains 12 residues. V shed 7 bases and J 7 bases; nucleotides not matched to a gene: 3. CDR3 bases: TGTGCCAGCACCCGGACAGGGAATGAGCAGTTCTTC. Translation: CASTRTGNEQFF.

The DNA for the CDR3 is TGTGCCAGCAGCCCCGGGACAGAGGGGAGTTTCGGCTACACCTTC. Translation gives CASSPGTEGSFGYTF. The chain links TRBV7-2 to TRBJ1-2; the match to TRBD1 covers 7 bases. With V trimmed by 5 bases and J by 8 bases, 14 bases remained unmatched. The CDR3 consists of 15 residues. Germline-derived CDR1 and CDR2 are SGHTA and FQGNSA.

The chain employs TRBV6-2 or TRBV6-3 and TRBJ2-7; tentative D call: TRBD2 (6 bases). CDR1 and CDR2 from the germline V gene are MNHEY and SVGEGT. This CDR3 has 15 amino acids. The ends were cut back, 2 bases at V and 3 bases at J, with 14 bases in the middle. Here the CDR3 reads CASSYEAGRLYEQYF. Written as DNA, the CDR3 is TGTGCCAGCAGTTACGAGGCGGGGCGACTCTACGAGCAGTACTTC.

The chain links TRBV18 to TRBJ2-5, with 7 bases fitting TRBD1. The CDR3 length is 15 residues. Germline assignment: CDR1 KGHSH and CDR2 LQKENI. With 6 bases clipped from V and 5 bases from J, the junction kept 12 bases outside the gene matches. DNA of the CDR3: TGTGCCAGCTCGCCGCGACAGGGTGAGCGGGAGACCCAGTACTTC. It yields the protein CASSPRQGERETQYF.

Only a few counts were recorded for this clonotype. The chain combines TRBV20-1 with TRBJ2-1; tentatively, D is TRBD2 (7 bases). Germline assignment: CDR1 DFQATT and CDR2 SNEGSKA (reference sequence). This CDR3 is built from 14 residues. With 6 bases removed from V and 2 bases from J, the gap between germline ends came to 14 bases. In nucleotides, the CDR3 is TGCAGTGCCCAAGGGAGGGGGGCCTACAATGAGCAGTTCTTC. Translation: CSAQGRGAYNEQFF.

The CDR3, as DNA: TGTGCCAGCAGTTACCGGGGGACAGGCAAAGGGGGGACCCAGTACTTC. Its translation is CASSYRGTGKGGTQYF. V and J are TRBV6-5 and TRBJ2-5; 8 bases align to TRBD1. V shed 2 bases and J 7 bases; nucleotides not matched to a gene: 12. The CDR3 covers 16 residues. Germline CDR1 is MNHEY and CDR2 is SVGAGI.

The chain employs TRBV11-2 and TRBJ2-7, with 14 bases matching TRBD2. Germline values: CDR1 SGHAT, CDR2 FQNNGV. The junction had 11 bases not matched to a gene; V was cut back by 3 bases and J by 7 bases. This CDR3 comprises 17 residues. Written as DNA, the CDR3 is TGTGCCAGCAGCTTGATCGGAATGGGACTAGCGGGGGTAGAGCAGTACTTC. Translated, it gives CASSLIGMGLAGVEQYF.

This clonotype appeared a few times. V is TRBV20-1 and J is TRBJ2-7; 12 nucleotides agree with TRBD2. The germline V gene encodes CDR1 DFQATT and CDR2 SNEGSKA (reference sequence). The junction had 6 bases not matched to a gene; V was cut back by 7 bases and J by 5 bases. CDR3 length: 13 residues. The CDR3 nucleotides are TGCAGTGTGCCACTAGCGGGAGGTAACGAGCAGTACTTC. It translates to CSVPLAGGNEQYF.

V gene TRBV7-2 combines with J gene TRBJ2-1; TRBD2 matches 7 bases. The CDR3 has 16 residues. The germline V gene encodes CDR1 SGHTA and CDR2 FQGNSA. With V trimmed by 0 bases and J by 4 bases, 6 bases remained unmatched. For the CDR3, the DNA is TGTGCCAGCAGCTTAGCAGGGGCTAGCGGATACAATGAGCAGTTCTTC. Its protein product is CASSLAGASGYNEQFF.

This clonotype was seen many times. The chain uses TRBV9 and TRBJ2-7; 11 bases fit TRBD1. The ends lost 3 bases at V and 6 bases at J; junction bases unmatched: 5. This CDR3 is built from 14 residues. CDR1 and CDR2 (germline): SGDLS, YYNGEE. The CDR3 protein is CASSGGQGAREQYF. CDR3 DNA sequence: TGTGCCAGCAGCGGAGGACAGGGGGCGCGCGAGCAGTACTTC. Combining the CDR3 with reference TRBV9 and TRBJ2-7 gives the whole variable domain DSGVTQTPKHLITATGQRVTLRCSPRSGDLSVYWYQQSLDQGLQFLIQYYNGEERAKGNILERFSAQQFPDLHSELNLSSLELGDSALYFCASSGGQGAREQYFGPGTRLTVT.

V gene TRBV19 combines with J gene TRBJ1-6, with D uncertain. The CDR3 sequence is 13 residues long. Trimming shortened V by 8 bases and J by 4 bases, and 9 bases separated the two germline ends. Germline V gene lookup returns CDR1 LNHDA and CDR2 SQIVND (reference sequence). The CDR3 coding sequence is TGTGCCAGTGGAGACACGTATAATTCACCCCTCCACTTT. Translated: CASGDTYNSPLHF.

V and J are TRBV28 and TRBJ2-7; 7 bases fit TRBD2. The CDR3 contains 17 residues. Germline assignment: CDR1 MDHEN and CDR2 SYDVKM. After removal of 1 base from V and 1 base from J, the junction contained 10 bases not matched to a gene. The CDR3 DNA follows: TGTGCCAGCAGTTTATTTGGGAGGGCCCTTCCTTCCTACGAGCAGTACTTC. Translated, it gives CASSLFGRALPSYEQYF.